This T cell receptor beta chain appears in the sequencing data of a study of beta chain features in type 1 diabetes. Findings and limits, study-wide: All four CD4+ subsets from Type 1 diabetes patients carried moderately but significantly shorter TCRB CDR3s. Cells expressing TCR highly could be over-represented by cDNA sequencing.

Expressed TCRB transcripts were sequenced because the isolated RNA had all been reverse transcribed beforehand. Only in-frame clones appear in the TCRdb table, and some are missing; sequencing was by immunoSEQ multiplex PCR. The sample consists of fewer than 300,000 clones, roughly a tenth of them appearing once. The CDR3 length is 19 residues. Germline lookup yields CDR1 SGHNT and CDR2 YYREEE (reference sequence). With 2 bases clipped from V and 2 bases from J, the junction kept 13 bases outside the gene matches. A remark on this clone: Its matching antigen is unknown.

This receptor was taken from a man aged 30-40 years with type 1 diabetes. V is TRBV5-4 and J is TRBJ2-6; 7 bases are shared with TRBD1. Sequenced input: naive CD4+ T cells from blood. CDR3 nucleotide sequence: TGTGCCAGCAGCTTCCCAGGACAGGCAACCTTGGCTGGGGCCAACGTCCTGACTTTC. Translated, it gives CASSFPGQATLAGANVLTF.